What follows describes a single TCR beta chain. Germline loops: CDR1 SGHTS, CDR2 YDEGEE. The V and J ends lost 6 bases and 3 bases, in that order; junction bases with no gene match: 17. This CDR3 region has 17 residues. This sample is part of a study of shared T cell receptors in the human thymus. Assay used: immunoSEQ multiplex PCR; TCRdb lists only in-frame clones, some missing. This table has approximately 730,000 clones, roughly 88% appearing once. The same specimen was also included in a second study, on human thymus T cells. That study adds: Infants served as donors; they were healthy and Finnish and were having corrective surgery for congenital heart defects. Resections removed during corrective heart surgery provided the thymus tissue used. Repertoires from thymus and blood appeared to show biased V and J gene usage. Related studies found that unrelated individuals share highly overlapping thymic repertoires.

This sequence originates from a girl in the first two years of life with a congenital heart defect. The V call is TRBV5-8, the J call TRBJ1-2; 7 bases map to TRBD1. The material sequenced was thymocytes. The CDR3 bases are TGTGCCAGCATAGGGATAACAGGGGACCCTAGGGACTATGGCTACACCTTC. Encoded protein: CASIGITGDPRDYGYTF.